Listed below are T cell receptor beta chains from one sample, sequenced in a study of identical twins. TCRdb itself ran the 5' RACE reads through MiXCR, one entry per CDR3 protein. The sample includes 1.5 million or so distinct CDR3 sequences, around 33% of them seen just once. The sequencing sample was made of cord blood. These receptors came from a newborn girl in good health. The CDR3 runs from the conserved cysteine through the conserved F or W.

j_call v_call cdr3_aa
TRBJ2-1 TRBV15 CATSRGSGTSNEQFF
TRBJ1-1 TRBV10-3 CAISESPKMGRGAEYMSTEAFF
TRBJ1-2 TRBV10-3 CAISERTTNYGYTF
TRBJ2-5 TRBV6-5 CASSYTSSQETQYF
TRBJ2-7 TRBV29-1 CSVRNSVHEQYF
TRBJ2-7 TRBV29-1 CSVGKGHYEQYF
TRBJ1-2 TRBV28 CASSSGQGGGYTF
TRBJ2-1 TRBV19 CASSLLWGQGAHEQFF
TRBJ2-7 TRBV7-2 CASSFDRILSYEQYF
TRBJ1-2 TRBV6-1 CASSETQGLSYTF
TRBJ1-2 TRBV4-2 CASSQDMGTGSNYGYTF
TRBJ2-7 TRBV28 CASTFWLGSGTYEQYF
TRBJ1-5 TRBV20-1 CSAREKQGSNQPQHF
- TRBV29-1 CSVAPGQGASEQYF
TRBJ2-1 TRBV27 CASSLSAYRGQGFF
TRBJ1-4 TRBV20-1 CSASGGGNEKLFF
TRBJ2-3 TRBV25-1 CASSDVSTDTQYF
TRBJ2-7 TRBV10-3 CAISARGQGDYEQYF
TRBJ1-6 TRBV7-9 CASSLLPGDRDNSPLHF
TRBJ2-3 TRBV6-5 CASSRRASRFTDTQYF
TRBJ2-5 TRBV6-5 CASSYKLAGWETQYF
TRBJ2-7 TRBV6-5 CASSSSPRGGNEQYF
TRBJ1-1 TRBV29-1 CSVEEVDRPTEAFF
TRBJ1-5 TRBV28 CASSFATRGGQPQHF
TRBJ1-2 TRBV9 CASSVDVGGYGYTF
TRBJ2-1 TRBV29-1 CSVEQTYEQFF
TRBJ1-2 TRBV5-1 CASSLAPGNYGYTF
TRBJ1-2 TRBV7-9 CASSLGIRQEGGYTF
TRBJ2-1 TRBV6-5 CASSYRGGQFF
TRBJ2-4 TRBV13 CASGGSNSKNIQYF
TRBJ1-2 TRBV7-6 CASSLFPDKGYGYTF
TRBJ2-1 TRBV7-2 CASSSVGGLGETQFF
TRBJ2-1 TRBV6-5 CASGYSSGTSLCNEQFF
TRBJ2-1 TRBV12-5 CASGRGLAGGLNEQFF
TRBJ2-7 TRBV20-1 CSADRDDSYEQYF
TRBJ2-7 TRBV7-8 CASSLLQSQARLSYEQYF
TRBJ1-4 TRBV10-3 CAIREGANEKLFF
TRBJ2-5 TRBV7-2 CASSLIRSGGTQETQYF
TRBJ1-5 TRBV6-1 CASSDTGALQPQHF
TRBJ2-7 TRBV12-3/TRBV12-4 CASRSGRDYEQYF
TRBJ1-2 TRBV10-3 CAISAGSAYGYTF
TRBJ2-7 TRBV21-1 CASSTSYEQSF
TRBJ2-2 TRBV7-2 CASSFWAGDTGELFF
TRBJ1-2 TRBV20-1 CSARVPRGLNYGYTF
TRBJ2-3 TRBV25-1 CASSGGGIQLDTQYF
TRBJ2-6 TRBV7-2 CASRHDSSGANVLTF
TRBJ2-6 TRBV29-1 CSGRDRGPYGANVLTF
- TRBV12-3/TRBV12-4 CASGFDRGETQYF
TRBJ2-1 TRBV2 CASSVPSGLAGGDSYNEQFF
TRBJ2-5 TRBV3-1 CASSQGQGRYF
TRBJ1-2 TRBV5-1 CASSKSLDWYGYTF
TRBJ2-1 TRBV28 CASSLLGQGVEREQFF
TRBJ2-7 TRBV7-9 CASSLILQRDGNNEQYF
TRBJ1-1 TRBV5-5 CASSLNYRGTEAFF
TRBJ1-4 TRBV12-3/TRBV12-4 CASRFRDRGEKLFF
TRBJ2-3 TRBV3-1 CASSQETGMSTDTQYF
TRBJ2-1 TRBV9 CASSVDQAQGYNEQFF
TRBJ2-1 TRBV7-9 CASSYSSGRAVVQFF
TRBJ1-3 TRBV6-5 CASSYATGNTIYF